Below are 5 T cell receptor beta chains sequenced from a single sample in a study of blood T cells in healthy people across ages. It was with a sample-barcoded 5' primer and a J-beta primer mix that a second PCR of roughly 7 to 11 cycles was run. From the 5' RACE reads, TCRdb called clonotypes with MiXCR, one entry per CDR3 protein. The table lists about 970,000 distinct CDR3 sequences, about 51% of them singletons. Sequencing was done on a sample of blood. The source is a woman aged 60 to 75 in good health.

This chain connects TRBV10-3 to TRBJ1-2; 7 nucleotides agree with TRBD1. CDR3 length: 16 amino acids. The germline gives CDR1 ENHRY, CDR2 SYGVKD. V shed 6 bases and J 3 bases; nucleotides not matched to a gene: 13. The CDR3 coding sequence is TGTGCCATCAGCCACAGCCTCCCCGGGACAGACTATGGCTACACCTTC. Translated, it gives CAISHSLPGTDYGYTF.

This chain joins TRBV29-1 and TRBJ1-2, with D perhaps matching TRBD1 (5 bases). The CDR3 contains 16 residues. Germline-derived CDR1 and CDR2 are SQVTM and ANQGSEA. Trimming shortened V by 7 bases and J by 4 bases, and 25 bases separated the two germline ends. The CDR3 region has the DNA TGCAGCGCCGAGAGCGTTACAGGACATACTCCCTATGGCTACACCTTC. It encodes CSAESVTGHTPYGYTF.

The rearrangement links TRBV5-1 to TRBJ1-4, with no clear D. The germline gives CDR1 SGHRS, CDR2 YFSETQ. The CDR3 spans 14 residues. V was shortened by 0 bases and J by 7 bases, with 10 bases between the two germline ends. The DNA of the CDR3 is TGCGCCAGCAGCTTGGCGACTGAATCTGAAAAACTGTTTTTT. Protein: CASSLATESEKLFF.

CDR3 loop: CASSSPGAAYEQYF. DNA of the CDR3: TGTGCCAGCAGTTCTCCAGGGGCAGCCTACGAGCAGTACTTC. The chain couples TRBV28 to TRBJ2-7; a weak D match, TRBD1 (6 bases). CDR1 and CDR2 from the germline V gene are MDHEN and SYDVKM. The CDR3 sequence is 14 residues long. Trimming took 4 bases from V and 2 from J, leaving 12 bases between them.

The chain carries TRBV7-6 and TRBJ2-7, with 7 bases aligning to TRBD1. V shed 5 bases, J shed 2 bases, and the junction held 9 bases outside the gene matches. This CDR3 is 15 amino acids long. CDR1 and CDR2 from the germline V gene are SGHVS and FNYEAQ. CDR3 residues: CASSPRRQGTYEQYF. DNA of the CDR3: TGTGCCAGCAGCCCACGAAGACAGGGCACCTACGAGCAGTACTTC.